These T cell receptor beta chains were read from a single sample in a study of radiation and T cells in renal cell carcinoma. The assay was immunoSEQ multiplex PCR, and TCRdb's table has in-frame clones only and misses some. The sample consists of around 77,000 clones, roughly 80% of them appearing once. Sequencing used blood, obtained from a patient whose treatment included radiotherapy and nephrectomy. Receptors were obtained from a woman aged 60 to 75 with renal cell carcinoma. CDR3s include the opening cysteine and the closing phenylalanine or tryptophan. Each record gives: clone size, D gene, V gene, J gene, CDR3 protein, CDR3 DNA. The D gene is left open where the match is weak. For some rows the clone size is stated as once, few or many, or as a class when expanded; others skip it.

-	TRBD1	TRBV6-1	TRBJ1-1	CASRPLQGVNTEAFF	TGTGCCAGCAGACCCCTACAGGGGGTGAACACTGAAGCTTTCTTT
-	-	TRBV7-9	TRBJ2-7	CASSLGEAVESSYEQYF	TGTGCCAGCAGCTTAGGGGAGGCAGTTGAAAGCTCCTACGAGCAGTACTTC
-	TRBD1	TRBV10-3	TRBJ2-3	CAITEGQGVSNTQYF	TGTGCCATAACGGAGGGACAGGGGGTGTCGAATACGCAGTATTTT
few	-	TRBV30	TRBJ2-5	CAWSRSPTGDQYF	TGTGCCTGGAGTCGATCCCCGACCGGGGACCAGTACTTC
-	TRBD1	TRBV6-6	TRBJ1-5	CASSLNRGTDQPQHF	TGTGCCAGCAGTCTTAACAGGGGAACCGATCAGCCCCAGCATTTT
once	TRBD2	TRBV19	TRBJ2-3	CASSTGTSAGTDTQYF	TGTGCCAGTAGTACCGGGACTAGCGCCGGCACAGATACGCAGTATTTT
-	TRBD1	TRBV28	TRBJ2-7	CASSPGTGFVYEQYF	TGTGCCAGCAGTCCTGGGACAGGGTTTGTTTACGAGCAGTACTTC
-	-	TRBV5-4	TRBJ2-7	CASSLVGYEQYF	TGTGCCAGCAGCTTGGTCGGATACGAGCAGTACTTC
-	TRBD1	TRBV28	TRBJ1-1	CASSLLGQGAAEAFF	TGTGCCAGCAGTTTGCTCGGACAGGGGGCCGCTGAAGCTTTCTTT
-	-	TRBV5-1	TRBJ1-1	CASSLVGGFGTEAFF	TGCGCCAGCAGCTTGGTAGGAGGGTTTGGGACTGAAGCTTTCTTT
-	TRBD1	TRBV11-2	TRBJ1-2	CASSLVKKGTANYGYTF	TGTGCCAGCAGCTTAGTTAAGAAGGGGACAGCTAACTATGGCTACACCTTC
-	TRBD1	TRBV29-1	TRBJ1-2	CSGRTGGVYGYAF	TGCAGCGGTCGGACAGGGGGCGTCTATGGCTACGCCTTC
-	TRBD1	TRBV5-6	TRBJ1-3	CASSLGPLPDRDSGNTIYF	TGTGCCAGCAGCTTGGGCCCTCTACCCGACAGGGACTCTGGAAACACCATATATTTT
-	-	TRBV28	TRBJ2-6	CASSLSIPGANVLTF	TGTGCCAGCAGCCTCTCCATTCCTGGGGCCAACGTCCTGACTTTC
-	TRBD1	TRBV28	TRBJ2-5	CASSLGTARPQETQYF	TGTGCCAGCAGTTTGGGGACAGCTCGCCCTCAAGAGACCCAGTACTTC
-	TRBD2	TRBV2	TRBJ2-1	CASIRFQREGLNEQFF	TGTGCCAGCATCCGATTTCAGCGGGAGGGCCTCAATGAGCAGTTCTTC
-	-	TRBV6-6	TRBJ1-4	CASSSGSATNEKLFF	TGTGCCAGCAGTTCCGGGAGTGCAACTAATGAAAAACTGTTTTTT
-	-	TRBV5-1	TRBJ1-1	CASSLDEGVTEAFF	TGCGCCAGCAGCTTGGATGAAGGGGTAACTGAAGCTTTCTTT
-	TRBD1	TRBV7-2	TRBJ2-1	CASSITGGMYNEQFF	TGTGCCAGCAGCATCACAGGGGGCATGTACAATGAGCAGTTCTTC
-	-	TRBV6-1	TRBJ2-1	CASSPDQFF	TGTGCCAGCAGCCCCGACCAGTTCTTC
-	TRBD2	TRBV5-8	TRBJ2-7	CASSFGGLAGGYGQYF	TGTGCCAGCAGCTTTGGGGGACTAGCGGGAGGATATGGGCAGTACTTC